This T cell receptor beta chain originates from a study of blood T cell repertoires in COVID-19. The overall study: From the United States, Italy and Spain came samples of acute and convalescent COVID-19.

Per the authors' pipeline: Nucleated cell number was recorded as an estimate derived from reference gene primer amplification. Profiling relied on immunoSEQ multiplex PCR, and the TCRdb table lists in-frame clones only, not all of them. V and J calls and clone size are copied from that table; D and trimming were computed from the DNA. The sample yields around 250,000 clones, roughly nine tenths seen once. Trimming removed 4 bases from V and 0 bases from J; junction bases left unmatched: 0. This CDR3 spans 14 amino acids. CDR1 LNHDA and CDR2 SQIVND come from the germline V gene (reference sequence). The TCR comes from a man between 60 and 70 years old with acute or convalescent COVID-19. Sequenced sample: peripheral blood. The chain joins TRBV19 to TRBJ1-1; 9 bases are a match to TRBD1. Here the CDR3 DNA reads TGTGCCAGTAGTAGGACAGGGGTGAACACTGAAGCTTTCTTT. It codes for CASSRTGVNTEAFF.